These T cell receptor beta chains were read from a single sample in a study of cytotoxic CD8 clonotypes in ibrutinib-treated CLL. Measured with immunoSEQ multiplex PCR; TCRdb has only the in-frame clones, and not every one. Altogether approximately 100,000 clones are present, under 70% being singletons, with the ten largest covering 37%. The source material was PBMCs, sampled after 24 months of ibrutinib treatment. The receptors shown here come from a human donor with chronic lymphocytic leukemia. Both conserved end residues are part of each CDR3. A D gene is named only where the DNA matches it firmly. Only some rows state a clone size, as once, few, many or a class for expanded clones.

v_call,j_call,clone_size,d_call,cdr3_nt,cdr3_aa
TRBV7-8,TRBJ1-2,-,TRBD1,TGTGCCAGCAGCTTAGCGGAGTCCAGGGGGGCGAATGGCTACACCTTC,CASSLAESRGANGYTF
TRBV27,TRBJ1-4,-,-,TGTGCCAGCAGTTTATCATGGGGATTTGCTAATGAAAAACTGTTTTTT,CASSLSWGFANEKLFF
TRBV30,TRBJ2-1,-,-,TGTGCCTGGACCCCAGGGGGGTCCTACAATGAGCAGTTCTTC,CAWTPGGSYNEQFF
TRBV4-3,TRBJ2-7,many,-,TGCGCCAGCAGCCAAGGCTTGATAAGGTCTCACGAGCAGTACTTC,CASSQGLIRSHEQYF
TRBV29-1,TRBJ2-5,-,TRBD1,TGCAGCGTTGACCCTTACAGGGGAGAGACCCAGTACTTC,CSVDPYRGETQYF
TRBV7-2,TRBJ2-5,-,TRBD1,TGTGCCAGCAGCCGGGGACAGGGGGCAGAAGGGACCCAGTACTTC,CASSRGQGAEGTQYF
TRBV30,TRBJ1-2,-,-,TGTGCCTGGAGTGTACAAGGGCGCCGCTACACCTTC,CAWSVQGRRYTF
TRBV30,TRBJ1-2,few,-,TGTGCCTGGAGTAGGGCTAACTATGGCTACACCTTC,CAWSRANYGYTF
TRBV2,TRBJ2-7,-,-,TGTGCCAGCAGTGATCCTCCTCCAAGAGACGAGCAGTACTTC,CASSDPPPRDEQYF
TRBV7-2,TRBJ2-7,-,-,TGTGCCAGCAGCAAAGGAGTCCCCTCCTACGAGCAGTACTTC,CASSKGVPSYEQYF
TRBV5-1,TRBJ2-2,-,-,TGCGCCAGCAGCTCTACCCTACAGGGAACGGGGGGTAACACCGGGGAGCTGTTTTTT,CASSSTLQGTGGNTGELFF